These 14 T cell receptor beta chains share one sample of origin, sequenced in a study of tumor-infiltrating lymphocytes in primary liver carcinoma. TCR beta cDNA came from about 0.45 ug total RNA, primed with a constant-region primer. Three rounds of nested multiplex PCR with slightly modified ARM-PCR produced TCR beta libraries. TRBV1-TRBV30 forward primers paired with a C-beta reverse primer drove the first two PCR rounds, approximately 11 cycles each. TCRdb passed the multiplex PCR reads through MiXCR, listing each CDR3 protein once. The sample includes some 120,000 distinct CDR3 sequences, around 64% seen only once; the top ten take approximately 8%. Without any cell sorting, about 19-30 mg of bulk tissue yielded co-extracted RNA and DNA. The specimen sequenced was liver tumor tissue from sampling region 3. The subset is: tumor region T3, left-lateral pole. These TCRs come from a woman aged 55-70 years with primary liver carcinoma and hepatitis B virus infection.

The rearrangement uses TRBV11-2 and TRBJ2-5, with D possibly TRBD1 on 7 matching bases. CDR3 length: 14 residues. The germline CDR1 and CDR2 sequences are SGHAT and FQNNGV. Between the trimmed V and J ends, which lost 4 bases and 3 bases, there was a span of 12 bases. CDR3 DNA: TGTGCCAGCAGCTCAGGGGGGAATGAAGAGACCCAGTACTTC. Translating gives CASSSGGNEETQYF.

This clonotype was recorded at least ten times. The CDR3 loop reads CASSGDSSLWGYTF. The DNA for the CDR3 is TGTGCCAGCAGTGGGGACAGTAGTCTATGGGGCTACACCTTC. The chain carries TRBV12-3 or TRBV12-4 and TRBJ1-2; TRBD1 aligns across 7 bases. The CDR3 is made up of 14 amino acids. Trimming cost V 5 bases and J 8 bases; bases outside gene matches: 11.

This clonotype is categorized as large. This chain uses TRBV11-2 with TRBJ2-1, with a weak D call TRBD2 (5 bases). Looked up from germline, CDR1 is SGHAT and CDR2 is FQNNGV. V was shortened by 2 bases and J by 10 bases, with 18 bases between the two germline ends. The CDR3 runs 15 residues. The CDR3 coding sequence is TGTGCCAGCAGCTTAACATCACCGTCCACGGGGGAGCAGTTCTTC. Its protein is CASSLTSPSTGEQFF.

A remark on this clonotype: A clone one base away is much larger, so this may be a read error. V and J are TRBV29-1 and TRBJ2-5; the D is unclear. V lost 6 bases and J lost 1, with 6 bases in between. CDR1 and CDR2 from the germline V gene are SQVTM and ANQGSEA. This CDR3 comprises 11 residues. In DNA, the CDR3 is TGCAGCGTCCAGTGCCAAGAGACCCAGTACTTC. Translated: CSVQCQETQYF. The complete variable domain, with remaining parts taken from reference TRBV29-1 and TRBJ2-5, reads SAVISQKPSRDICQRGTSLTIQCQVDSQVTMMFWYRQQPGQSLTLIATANQGSEATYESGFVIDKFPISRPNLTFSTLTVSNMSPEDSSIYLCSVQCQETQYFGPGTRLLVL.

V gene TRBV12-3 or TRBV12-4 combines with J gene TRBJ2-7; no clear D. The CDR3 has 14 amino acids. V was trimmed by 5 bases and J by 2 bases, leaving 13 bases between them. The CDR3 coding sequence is TGTGCCAGCAGTAGAATCGTACCTCCCTACGAGCAGTACTTC. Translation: CASSRIVPPYEQYF.

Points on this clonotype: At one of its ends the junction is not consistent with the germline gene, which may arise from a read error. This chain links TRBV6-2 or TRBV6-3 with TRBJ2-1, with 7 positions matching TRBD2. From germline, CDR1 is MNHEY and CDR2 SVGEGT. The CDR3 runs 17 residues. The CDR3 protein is CASSYYVGGSSYNEQFF. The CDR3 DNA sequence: TGTGCCAGCAGTTACTATGTTGGCGGGAGTTCCTATAATGAGCAGTTCTTC.

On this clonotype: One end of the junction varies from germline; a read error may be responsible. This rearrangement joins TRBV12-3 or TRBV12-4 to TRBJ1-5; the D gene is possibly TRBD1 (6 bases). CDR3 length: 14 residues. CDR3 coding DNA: TGTGCCATCAGTTTAGGGGGAAGCAATCAGCCCCAGCATTTC. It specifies CAISLGGSNQPQHF.

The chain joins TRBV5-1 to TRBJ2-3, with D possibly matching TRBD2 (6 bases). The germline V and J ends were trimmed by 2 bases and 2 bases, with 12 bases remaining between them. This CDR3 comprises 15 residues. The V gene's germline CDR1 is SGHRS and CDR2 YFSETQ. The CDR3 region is CASSLGTAYTDTQYF. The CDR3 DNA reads TGCGCCAGCAGCTTAGGGACTGCCTACACAGATACGCAGTATTTT.

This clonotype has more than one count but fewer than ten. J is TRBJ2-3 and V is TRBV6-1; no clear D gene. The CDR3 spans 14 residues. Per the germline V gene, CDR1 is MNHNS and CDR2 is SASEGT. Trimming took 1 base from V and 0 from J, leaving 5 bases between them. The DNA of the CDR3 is TGTGCCAGCAGTGAAGTGGGGAGCACAGATACGCAGTATTTT. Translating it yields CASSEVGSTDTQYF.

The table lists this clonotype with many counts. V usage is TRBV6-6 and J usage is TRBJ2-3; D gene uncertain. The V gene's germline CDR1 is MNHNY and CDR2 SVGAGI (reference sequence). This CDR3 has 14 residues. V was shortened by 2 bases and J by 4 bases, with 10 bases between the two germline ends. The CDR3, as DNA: TGTGCCAGCAGTTACGGCTCTGGGGCAGATACGCAGTATTTT. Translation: CASSYGSGADTQYF.

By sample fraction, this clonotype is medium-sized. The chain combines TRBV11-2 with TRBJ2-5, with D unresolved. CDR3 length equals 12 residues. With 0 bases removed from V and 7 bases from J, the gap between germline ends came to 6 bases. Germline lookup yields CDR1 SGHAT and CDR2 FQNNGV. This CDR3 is CASSLDGRTQYF. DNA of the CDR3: TGTGCCAGCAGCTTAGATGGGCGGACCCAGTACTTC.

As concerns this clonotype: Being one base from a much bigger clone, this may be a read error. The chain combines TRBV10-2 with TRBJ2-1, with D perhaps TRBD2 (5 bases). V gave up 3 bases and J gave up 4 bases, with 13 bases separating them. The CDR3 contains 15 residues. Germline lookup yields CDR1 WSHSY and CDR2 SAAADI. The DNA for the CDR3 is TGCGCCAGCAGTGATAGGTGGGAGCTGTACAATGAGCAGTTCTTC. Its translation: CASSDRWELYNEQFF.

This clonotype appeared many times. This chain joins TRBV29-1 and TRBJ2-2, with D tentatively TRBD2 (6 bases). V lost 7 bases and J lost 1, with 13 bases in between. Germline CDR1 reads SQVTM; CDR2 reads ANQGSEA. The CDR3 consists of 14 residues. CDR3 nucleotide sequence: TGCAGCGCCAAAGGGGACTTGAACACCGGGGAGCTGTTTTTT. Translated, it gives CSAKGDLNTGELFF.

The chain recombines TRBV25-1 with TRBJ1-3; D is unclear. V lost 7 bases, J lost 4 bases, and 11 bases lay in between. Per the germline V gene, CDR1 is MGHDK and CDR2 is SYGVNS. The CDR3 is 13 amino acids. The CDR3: CASTEGSGNTIYF. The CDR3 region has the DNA TGTGCCAGCACGGAGGGCTCCGGAAACACCATATATTTT.